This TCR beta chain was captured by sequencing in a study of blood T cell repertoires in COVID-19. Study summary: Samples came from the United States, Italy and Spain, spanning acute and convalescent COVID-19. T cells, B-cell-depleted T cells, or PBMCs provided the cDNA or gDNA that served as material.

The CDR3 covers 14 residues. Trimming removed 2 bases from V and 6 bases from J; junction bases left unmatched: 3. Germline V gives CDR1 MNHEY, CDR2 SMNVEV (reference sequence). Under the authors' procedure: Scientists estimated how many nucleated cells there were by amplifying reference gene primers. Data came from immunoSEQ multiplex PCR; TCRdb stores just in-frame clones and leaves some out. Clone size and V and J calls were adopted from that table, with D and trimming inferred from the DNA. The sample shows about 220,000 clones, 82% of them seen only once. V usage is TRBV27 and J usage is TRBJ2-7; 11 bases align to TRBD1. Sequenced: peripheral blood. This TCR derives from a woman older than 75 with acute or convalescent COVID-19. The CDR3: CASSLGQGAGEQYF. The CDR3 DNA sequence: TGTGCCAGCAGTTTAGGACAGGGGGCAGGCGAGCAGTACTTC.